The rows below give T cell receptor beta chains drawn from one sample of a study of shared clonotypes between healthy human individuals. Assay used: immunoSEQ multiplex PCR; TCRdb lists only in-frame clones, some missing. The sample records roughly 2.1 million clones, roughly 91% being singletons. Input material: naive CD8+ T cells from PBMCs. The receptors stem from a man between 18 and 29 years old in good health. Some clones in this sample may be carry-over from other donors' samples. CDR3s include the opening cysteine and the closing phenylalanine or tryptophan. A D gene is named only where the DNA matches it firmly. Size tells how often a clone was seen (once, few, many) or the class of an expanded clone, and some rows leave it out.

>NA|NA|TRBJ2-7|TRBV11-1
CASSLDAGLSYEQYF
TGTGCCAGCAGCTTAGACGCCGGGTTATCCTACGAGCAGTACTTC
>NA|NA|TRBJ2-7|TRBV27
CASSYREPGHEQYF
TGTGCCAGCAGTTACAGGGAACCGGGCCACGAGCAGTACTTC
>NA|TRBD1|TRBJ2-7|TRBV6-5
CASSLGTGGYEQYF
TGTGCCAGCAGCCTAGGGACAGGGGGGTACGAGCAGTACTTC
>NA|TRBD2|TRBJ2-7|TRBV30
CAWTPGGPHEQYF
TGTGCCTGGACCCCGGGAGGGCCCCACGAGCAGTACTTC
>NA|NA|TRBJ1-1|TRBV5-4
CASSWGRGPDHGAFF
TGTGCCAGCAGCTGGGGACGGGGCCCCGATCACGGAGCTTTCTTT
>NA|TRBD1|TRBJ1-2|TRBV27
CASSSLGQGAYYGYTF
TGTGCCAGCAGTTCCCTCGGACAGGGGGCTTACTATGGCTACACCTTC
>NA|NA|TRBJ1-1|TRBV19
CASSPRRGGNTEAFF
TGTGCCAGTAGTCCTCGACGGGGGGGGAACACTGAAGCTTTCTTT
>NA|NA|TRBJ2-7|TRBV27
CASSLSTGSYEQYF
TGTGCCAGCAGTTTATCTACGGGGTCCTACGAGCAGTACTTC
>NA|TRBD1|TRBJ2-7|TRBV5-8
CASSSRQGLGEQYF
TGTGCCAGCAGCTCCCGACAGGGATTAGGGGAGCAGTACTTC
>once|NA|TRBJ2-7|TRBV19
CASSMGAGASYEQYF
TGTGCCAGTAGTATGGGGGCCGGTGCCTCCTACGAGCAGTACTTC
>NA|TRBD2|TRBJ2-1|TRBV30
CAWSVLLAPYNEQFF
TGTGCCTGGAGTGTATTACTAGCGCCTTACAATGAGCAGTTCTTC
>NA|TRBD1|TRBJ2-4|TRBV28
CASSPMTGGLAKNIQYF
TGTGCCAGCAGTCCTATGACAGGGGGTCTGGCCAAAAACATTCAGTACTTC
>few|TRBD1|TRBJ1-2|TRBV9
CASRGTGSNQIRPNYGYTF
TGTGCCAGCCGAGGGACAGGGTCAAACCAAATCAGACCTAACTATGGCTACACCTTC
>NA|NA|TRBJ2-7|TRBV7-6
CASSLGRGPTYEQYF
TGTGCCAGCAGCTTAGGTCGCGGGCCAACCTACGAGCAGTACTTC
>NA|TRBD2|TRBJ2-7|TRBV27
CASSPGTSGYYEQYF
TGTGCCAGCAGTCCAGGGACTAGCGGGTACTACGAGCAGTACTTC
>few|NA|TRBJ2-7|TRBV29-1
CSVEFEAVYEQYF
TGCAGCGTTGAATTCGAGGCAGTCTACGAGCAGTACTTC
>NA|TRBD2|TRBJ2-3|TRBV5-6
CASSPGVAGVPDTQYF
TGTGCCAGCAGCCCCGGGGTAGCGGGAGTCCCAGATACGCAGTATTTT
>NA|TRBD1|TRBJ2-7|TRBV28
CASSTRQGYEQYF
TGTGCCAGCAGTACGAGACAGGGGTACGAGCAGTACTTC
>few|NA|TRBJ2-7|TRBV9
CASSVDGTYEQYF
TGTGCCAGCAGCGTAGACGGGACCTACGAGCAGTACTTC
>NA|NA|TRBJ2-7|TRBV27
CASSASSSYEQYF
TGTGCCAGCAGTGCCTCAAGCTCCTACGAGCAGTACTTC
>NA|TRBD1|TRBJ2-7|TRBV28
CASSLPRQGWDEQYF
TGTGCCAGCAGTTTACCTAGACAGGGTTGGGACGAGCAGTACTTC
>NA|NA|TRBJ2-7|TRBV27
CASSFSFSYEQYF
TGTGCCAGCAGTTTCTCATTCTCCTACGAGCAGTACTTC
>NA|NA|TRBJ2-2|TRBV7-2
CASSSPDYLSPSRELFF
TGTGCCAGCAGCTCCCCCGACTATCTGAGCCCCTCGAGGGAGCTGTTTTTT
>NA|NA|TRBJ2-2|TRBV5-1
CASSGRVGELFF
TGCGCCAGCAGCGGCCGAGTCGGGGAGCTGTTTTTT
>NA|TRBD2|TRBJ2-7|TRBV5-1
CASSLDLAAFYEQYF
TGCGCCAGCAGCTTGGATCTAGCGGCTTTCTACGAGCAGTACTTC
>NA|NA|TRBJ2-7|TRBV6-6
CASSYSTFYEQYF
TGTGCCAGCAGTTACTCCACATTCTACGAGCAGTACTTC
>few|NA|TRBJ1-1|TRBV19
CASRDENTEAFF
TGTGCCAGTAGAGACGAGAACACTGAAGCTTTCTTT
>NA|NA|TRBJ2-5|TRBV25-1
CASSGGPLLYF
TGTGCCAGCAGTGGGGGACCACTATTATACTTC
>NA|TRBD2|TRBJ2-1|TRBV5-8
CASSPTFSGRDFDEQFF
TGTGCCAGCAGCCCAACGTTTAGCGGGAGGGATTTCGATGAGCAGTTCTTC
>NA|NA|TRBJ2-6|TRBV4-3
CASSPRTSGANVLTF
TGCGCCAGCAGCCCCAGGACATCAGGGGCCAACGTCCTGACTTTC
>NA|TRBD2|TRBJ2-2|TRBV4-3
CASSQDSSGEDFTGELFF
TGCGCCAGCAGCCAAGATTCTAGCGGGGAAGACTTCACCGGAGAGCTGTTTTTT
>NA|NA|TRBJ1-2|TRBV7-9
CASSAQIVGGRANYGYTF
TGTGCCAGCAGCGCCCAGATCGTGGGTGGCAGAGCTAACTATGGCTACACCTTC
>once|TRBD1|TRBJ1-1|TRBV6-5
CASSHRGQNTEAFF
TGTGCCAGCAGCCACAGGGGGCAAAACACTGAAGCTTTCTTT
>NA|NA|TRBJ2-3|TRBV14
CASSHDLVPRTDTQYF
TGTGCCAGCAGCCACGATCTAGTTCCCCGCACAGATACGCAGTATTTT
>NA|TRBD2|TRBJ2-1|TRBV11-2
CASSLASGLAGGEQFF
TGTGCCAGCAGCTTAGCCAGTGGTCTAGCGGGTGGTGAGCAGTTCTTC
>NA|NA|TRBJ2-2|TRBV15
CATSRDALAINTGELFF
TGTGCCACCAGCAGAGATGCCCTTGCCATCAACACCGGGGAGCTGTTTTTT
>NA|TRBD2|TRBJ2-1|TRBV7-3
CASSPRTSGRTSSSYNEQFF
TGTGCCAGCAGCCCCCGGACTAGCGGGAGGACTTCTAGCTCCTACAATGAGCAGTTCTTC
>NA|NA|TRBJ2-1|TRBV7-9
CASSLGWVESYNEQFF
TGTGCCAGCAGCTTAGGCTGGGTAGAATCCTACAATGAGCAGTTCTTC
>NA|TRBD2|TRBJ2-7|TRBV29-1
CSVGDGLAGSGSYEQYF
TGCAGCGTTGGGGATGGACTAGCGGGTTCTGGTTCCTACGAGCAGTACTTC
>few|NA|TRBJ1-5|TRBV9
CASSLNSNQPQHF
TGTGCCAGCAGCCTGAACAGCAATCAGCCCCAGCATTTT
>once|TRBD2|TRBJ2-1|TRBV5-1
CASREGSSGSSYNEQFF
TGCGCCAGCAGGGAAGGCTCTAGCGGGTCCTCCTACAATGAGCAGTTCTTC
>NA|TRBD2|TRBJ2-1|TRBV27
CASSPQGSGRTLNEQFF
TGTGCCAGCAGCCCACAGGGCAGCGGGAGAACCCTCAATGAGCAGTTCTTC
>NA|NA|TRBJ1-2|TRBV27
CASSLFSGLGYGYTF
TGTGCCAGCAGTTTATTCTCGGGGTTAGGCTATGGCTACACCTTC
>once|TRBD2|TRBJ2-1|TRBV11-2
CASSLQGGSYNEQFF
TGTGCCAGCAGCTTACAGGGAGGGTCCTACAATGAGCAGTTCTTC
>NA|NA|TRBJ2-5|TRBV7-9
CASSLGVVGETQYF
TGTGCCAGCAGCCTGGGGGTAGTGGGGGAGACCCAGTACTTC
>NA|NA|TRBJ2-7|TRBV28
CASSLFNPWDTYEQYF
TGTGCCAGCAGTTTATTTAATCCCTGGGATACCTACGAGCAGTACTTC
>NA|NA|TRBJ1-5|TRBV28
CASTIVWGQPQHF
TGTGCCAGCACCATAGTATGGGGACAGCCCCAGCATTTT
>NA|NA|TRBJ2-7|TRBV15
CATSRGKGVLSYEQYF
TGTGCCACCAGCAGAGGAAAGGGGGTGCTCTCCTACGAGCAGTACTTC
>NA|NA|TRBJ1-5|TRBV7-2
CASSPTIGNSNQPQHF
TGTGCCAGCAGCCCCACGATCGGGAATAGCAATCAGCCCCAGCATTTT
>NA|TRBD2|TRBJ2-1|TRBV9
CASSVAGSSGGSGEFF
TGTGCCAGCAGCGTAGCCGGTAGTAGCGGGGGAAGTGGGGAGTTCTTC
>NA|NA|TRBJ2-5|TRBV10-3
CAISESGAETQYF
TGTGCCATCAGTGAGTCGGGGGCGGAGACCCAGTACTTC
>once|TRBD1|TRBJ1-1|TRBV19
CASRAWDRGLGTEAFF
TGTGCCAGTAGGGCTTGGGACAGGGGACTGGGCACTGAAGCTTTCTTT
>NA|NA|TRBJ2-7|TRBV13
CASSLATPPYEQYF
TGTGCCAGCAGCTTAGCTACGCCTCCCTACGAGCAGTACTTC
>NA|NA|TRBJ2-1|TRBV7-9
CASSPKYVGIDSINEQFF
TGTGCCAGCAGCCCCAAGTATGTGGGGATTGATTCTATCAATGAGCAGTTCTTC
>NA|NA|TRBJ2-7|TRBV7-2
CASSPLQRNTLSSYEQYF
TGTGCCAGCAGCCCACTCCAGCGGAATACCCTAAGCTCCTACGAGCAGTACTTC
>NA|NA|TRBJ2-7|TRBV4-2
CASSLSSYEQYF
TGTGCCAGCAGCCTAAGCTCCTACGAGCAGTACTTC
>NA|NA|TRBJ1-4|TRBV27
CASSFWGEKLFF
TGTGCCAGCAGTTTTTGGGGTGAAAAACTGTTTTTT
>NA|NA|TRBJ1-2|TRBV6-4
CASSGGTYNYGYTF
TGTGCCAGCAGTGGGGGGACTTATAACTATGGCTACACCTTC
>NA|TRBD2|TRBJ2-5|TRBV19
CASAARGGGETQYF
TGTGCCAGCGCCGCTCGGGGGGGAGGAGAGACCCAGTACTTC